These 20 T cell receptor beta chains were all obtained from the same sample, sequenced in a study of T cells in tuberculosis. This table comes from immunoSEQ multiplex PCR, and its TCRdb copy is limited to in-frame clones, with some not included. The table records tens of thousands of clones, about nine tenths of them present only once. Cells were sorted from thawed PBMC rested overnight and stained with GMM-loaded CD1B tetramer, viability dye and anti-CD3. The CD1B tetramers carried C32 glucose monomycolate purified from Rhodococcus equi. Sequences were obtained from CD1b-GMM tetramer-negative cells sorted from PBMCs. These receptors originate from an adult woman with latent tuberculosis.

The rearrangement links TRBV6-4 to TRBJ2-1; tentatively, D is TRBD2 (5 bases). The CDR3 consists of 12 residues. The ends were cut back, 6 bases at V and 10 bases at J, with 13 bases in the middle. Germline lookup yields CDR1 MRHNA and CDR2 SNTAGT. In nucleotides, the CDR3 is TGTGCCAGCAGCCCAGGTGCTAGCGAGCAGTTCTTC. Translation: CASSPGASEQFF.

This clone was seen more than once but under ten times. CDR3 nucleotides: TGTGCCAGCAGTGGCAGACAGCGTACTAATGAAAAACTGTTTTTT. It specifies CASSGRQRTNEKLFF. This chain connects TRBV28 to TRBJ1-4, with D tentatively TRBD1 (5 bases). The V end lost 5 bases, the J end lost 2 bases, and 12 bases lay between the germline ends. The CDR3 has 15 amino acids. Germline values: CDR1 MDHEN, CDR2 SYDVKM.

V and J are TRBV7-2 and TRBJ1-5, with D possibly matching TRBD1 (5 bases). Per germline, CDR1 SGHTA and CDR2 FQGNSA. The CDR3 loop spans 13 amino acids. V shed 2 bases and J shed 15 bases, with 17 bases lying between them. The CDR3 loop reads CASSLKIAGQLHF. CDR3 sequence (DNA): TGTGCCAGCAGCTTAAAAATTGCAGGGCAACTGCATTTT.

The chain joins TRBV30 to TRBJ1-5, with 8 bases lining up with TRBD1. CDR1 and CDR2 (germline): GTSNPN, SVGIG (reference sequence). The CDR3 covers 15 residues. V shed 1 base, J shed 6 bases, and the junction held 8 bases outside the gene matches. The CDR3 spells CAWSEGTGVGQPQHF. The CDR3 DNA reads as TGTGCCTGGAGTGAGGGGACAGGCGTTGGTCAGCCCCAGCATTTT.

The rearrangement links TRBV5-8 to TRBJ2-2; tentatively, D is TRBD1 (5 bases). In germline, CDR1 is SGHTS, CDR2 YDEGEE. The germline V and J ends were trimmed by 9 bases and 2 bases, with 20 bases remaining between them. This CDR3 is 16 amino acids long. CDR3: CATPTGGQGNTGELFF. The CDR3 nucleotides read TGTGCCACTCCAACCGGTGGGCAGGGAAACACCGGGGAGCTGTTTTTT.

The gene calls are TRBV7-6 and TRBJ1-1; TRBD1 might be the D (5 bases). The CDR3 consists of 16 residues. Per the germline V gene, CDR1 is SGHVS and CDR2 is FNYEAQ. Trimming took off 2 bases at V and 1 base at J, with 14 bases between the two ends. For the CDR3, the DNA is TGTGCCAGCAGCTTACAATATCGGGGGAGGAACACTGAAGCTTTCTTT. This sequence encodes CASSLQYRGRNTEAFF.

V usage is TRBV19 and J usage is TRBJ2-3; 7 bases agree with TRBD2. J lost 8 bases, V lost 3 bases, and 17 bases had no gene match. In germline, CDR1 is LNHDA, CDR2 SQIVND (reference sequence). The CDR3 is 17 residues long. CDR3: CASSIPSRGAGLLTQYF. The CDR3 coding sequence is TGTGCCAGTAGTATCCCCTCTAGGGGAGCGGGGCTACTTACGCAGTATTTT.

This clone showed up just once. V gene TRBV7-6 combines with J gene TRBJ2-7, with TRBD1 as a possible D gene (6 bases). Germline lookup yields CDR1 SGHVS and CDR2 FNYEAQ. The CDR3 sequence is 15 residues long. Trimming stripped 1 base from V and 0 bases from J, with 10 bases between. The CDR3 reads CASSLDRARSYEQYV. The CDR3 nucleotides read TGTGCCAGCAGCTTAGACAGGGCCCGCTCCTACGAGCAGTACGTC.

This clone is a singleton in its sample. The rearrangement links TRBV29-1 to TRBJ2-3; D unclear. CDR1 is SQVTM and CDR2 is ANQGSEA in the germline V gene. This CDR3 comprises 13 residues. V was cut by 0 bases and J by 4 bases, with 8 bases left in between. CDR3: CSVEDTPADTQYF. The CDR3, as DNA: TGCAGCGTTGAAGATACTCCTGCAGATACGCAGTATTTT.

V and J are TRBV7-2 and TRBJ1-6; TRBD1 matches at 11 bases. CDR3 size: 15 residues. Germline V gene sequence: CDR1 SGHTA, CDR2 FQGNSA. After removal of 5 bases from V and 10 bases from J, the junction contained 7 bases not matched to a gene. DNA of the CDR3: TGTGCCAGCAGCGCCCGGGACAGGGGGAGCTCACCCCTCCACTTT. Its translation: CASSARDRGSSPLHF. Together with reference TRBV7-2 and TRBJ1-6, the CDR3 gives the full variable domain: GAGVSQSPSNKVTEKGKDVELRCDPISGHTALYWYRQSLGQGLEFLIYFQGNSAPDKSGLPSDRFSAERTGGSVSTLTIQRTQQEDSAVYLCASSARDRGSSPLHFGNGTRLTVT.

J is TRBJ1-5 and V is TRBV27; D is uncertain. Germline values: CDR1 MNHEY, CDR2 SMNVEV (reference sequence). There are 13 residues in the CDR3. The V end lost 2 bases, the J end lost 9 bases, and 11 bases lay between the germline ends. The CDR3 sequence: CASSLSSGRPQHF. The DNA of the CDR3 is TGTGCCAGCAGTTTAAGTTCGGGTAGGCCCCAGCATTTT.

This chain uses TRBV19 with TRBJ2-7; TRBD1 agrees at 7 bases. The CDR3 has 14 residues. CDR1 is LNHDA and CDR2 is SQIVND in the germline V gene (reference sequence). Germline trimming cut 4 bases from V and 4 bases from J; bases unmatched to any gene: 7. This chain's CDR3 is CASSTHPGQYEQYF. The DNA for the CDR3 is TGTGCCAGTAGTACACATCCGGGACAGTACGAGCAGTACTTC.

This clone was recorded once. The rearrangement links TRBV4-2 to TRBJ2-7; TRBD1 matches at 10 bases. V shed 7 bases, J shed 3 bases, and the junction held 3 bases outside the gene matches. The germline V gene encodes CDR1 LGHNA and CDR2 YNFKEQ. The CDR3 covers 13 residues. CDR3 residues: CASKGQGNYEQYF. CDR3 DNA: TGTGCCAGCAAGGGACAGGGGAACTACGAGCAGTACTTC.

This sequence joins TRBV4-2 and TRBJ2-2; 9 nucleotides agree with TRBD1. This CDR3 comprises 16 residues. From germline, CDR1 is LGHNA and CDR2 YNFKEQ. The trim removed 0 bases at V and 6 bases at J, leaving 5 bases unmatched. The CDR3 loop reads CASSQEDRGYAGELFF. The CDR3 bases are TGTGCCAGCAGCCAAGAAGACAGGGGGTACGCCGGGGAGCTGTTTTTT.

The rearrangement joins TRBV5-6 to TRBJ2-1; D is possibly TRBD2 (6 bases). This CDR3 region has 16 residues. Germline-derived CDR1 and CDR2 are SGHDT and YYEEEE. V was shortened by 5 bases and J by 2 bases, with 17 bases between the two germline ends. The chain's CDR3 is CASRRFGGGAYNEQFF. DNA for the CDR3: TGTGCCAGCAGACGCTTCGGAGGCGGGGCCTACAATGAGCAGTTCTTC.

V is TRBV6-1 and J is TRBJ2-7, with 10 bases aligning to TRBD1. Germline CDR1 and CDR2: MNHNS and SASEGT. The CDR3 runs to 10 residues. The CDR3 DNA is TGTGCCAGCGGGGACAGGGGTAAGCACGTC. It translates to CASGDRGKHV.

V is TRBV11-1 and J is TRBJ1-1, with D tentatively TRBD1 (5 bases). The germline V gene encodes CDR1 SGHAT and CDR2 FQDESV (reference sequence). The CDR3 sequence is 12 residues long. V lost 1 base and J lost 7, with 7 bases in between. This chain's CDR3 is CASSLGGDEAFF. The CDR3 DNA sequence: TGTGCCAGCAGCTTAGGGGGGGATGAAGCTTTCTTT.

V gene TRBV25-1 combines with J gene TRBJ1-2; D is possibly TRBD1 (5 bases). This CDR3 contains 15 residues. Germline V CDR1 and CDR2: MGHDK, SYGVNS. Trimming shortened V by 8 bases and J by 4 bases, and 20 bases separated the two germline ends. The CDR3 DNA sequence: TGTGCCAGCGCCTACCTAAGACAGACCGTCTATGGCTACACCTTC. It translates to CASAYLRQTVYGYTF.

The gene calls are TRBV5-1 and TRBJ2-1; possible D gene TRBD1, 6 bases. Deletions cut 0 bases from V and 5 bases from J, with 12 bases between. CDR1 SGHRS and CDR2 YFSETQ come from the germline V gene. This CDR3 is 15 amino acids long. In DNA, the CDR3 is TGCGCCAGCAGCTTGGACCCCGACAGGAACAATGAGCAGTTCTTC. Its protein is CASSLDPDRNNEQFF.

This chain connects TRBV5-5 to TRBJ1-6; D call uncertain. Germline assignment: CDR1 SGHKS and CDR2 YYEKEE (reference sequence). This CDR3 comprises 17 residues. Trimming removed 4 bases at V and 0 bases at J, with 14 bases between. In DNA, the CDR3 is TGTGCCAGCAGCCGTGAGATGCGGAGCTCCTATAATTCACCCCTCCACTTT. Its translation is CASSREMRSSYNSPLHF.